The rows below give T cell receptor beta chains drawn from one sample of a study of blood T cell repertoires in COVID-19. Sequenced by immunoSEQ multiplex PCR; TCRdb stores in-frame clones only, minus some. The sample includes 200,000 to 250,000 clones, around 90% of them seen just once. Sequencing used PBMCs or T cells enriched from blood (not recorded which). The receptors originated from a man under 40 who had recovered from COVID-19. The CDR3 runs from the conserved cysteine through the conserved F or W. The D gene is left open where the match is weak. A row's size may be missing; if present it is once, few, many or a size class.

v_gene: TRBV19; j_gene: TRBJ1-5; d_gene: NA; abundance: NA; CDR3nt: TGTGCCAGTAGTATGGACGTGGGGAGGAATCTTTCAAAGGCCCAGCATTTT; CDR3aa: CASSMDVGRNLSKAQHF
v_gene: TRBV3-1/TRBV3-2; j_gene: TRBJ1-3; d_gene: NA; abundance: NA; CDR3nt: TGTGCCAGCAGCCAATCCAGGGGAGGAAACACCATATATTTT; CDR3aa: CASSQSRGGNTIYF
v_gene: TRBV7-3; j_gene: TRBJ2-1; d_gene: NA; abundance: once; CDR3nt: TGTGCCAGCAGTCAGACCGGGGGCTACAATGAGCAGTTCTTC; CDR3aa: CASSQTGGYNEQFF
v_gene: TRBV11-2; j_gene: TRBJ1-1; d_gene: NA; abundance: NA; CDR3nt: TGTGCCAGCACCAAGTGGAGGGGAGGTCGAATGAACACTGAAGCTTTCTTT; CDR3aa: CASTKWRGGRMNTEAFF
v_gene: TRBV30; j_gene: TRBJ1-1; d_gene: TRBD1; abundance: NA; CDR3nt: TGTGCCTGGGGAACAGGGGGTGCCACTGAAGCTTTCTTT; CDR3aa: CAWGTGGATEAFF
v_gene: TRBV7-9; j_gene: TRBJ1-4; d_gene: TRBD1; abundance: NA; CDR3nt: TGTGCCAGCAGCCCGGGACAGGGTTATGAAAAACTGTTTTTT; CDR3aa: CASSPGQGYEKLFF
v_gene: TRBV4-1; j_gene: TRBJ2-7; d_gene: NA; abundance: NA; CDR3nt: TGCGCCAGCAGCCAAGTTCCGGTCCAAGTCTCTTACGAGCAGTACTTC; CDR3aa: CASSQVPVQVSYEQYF
v_gene: TRBV13; j_gene: TRBJ2-1; d_gene: NA; abundance: once; CDR3nt: TGTGCCAGCAGCTTACGGGAGTTAGGGAATGAGCAGTTCTTC; CDR3aa: CASSLRELGNEQFF
v_gene: TRBV10-3; j_gene: TRBJ1-4; d_gene: TRBD1; abundance: NA; CDR3nt: TGTGCCACCCAAGGGACAGAGAATGAAAAACTGTTTTTT; CDR3aa: CATQGTENEKLFF
v_gene: TRBV15; j_gene: TRBJ2-7; d_gene: TRBD2; abundance: NA; CDR3nt: TGTGCCACCACCCTAGCGGGAGGCCACGAGCAGTACTTC; CDR3aa: CATTLAGGHEQYF
v_gene: TRBV19; j_gene: TRBJ1-6; d_gene: TRBD1; abundance: NA; CDR3nt: TGTGCCAGTAGTACCCGGACAGGGGCCCCCCCCTCACCCCTCCACTTT; CDR3aa: CASSTRTGAPPSPLHF
v_gene: TRBV30; j_gene: TRBJ1-2; d_gene: TRBD1; abundance: NA; CDR3nt: TGTGCCTGGAGTGAGGACAGGAACTATGGCTACACCTTC; CDR3aa: CAWSEDRNYGYTF
v_gene: TRBV20-1; j_gene: TRBJ1-4; d_gene: NA; abundance: once; CDR3nt: TGCAGTGCTAGTCCTGCACAGGGTTCGGGCGCAACTAATGAAAAACTGTTTTTT; CDR3aa: CSASPAQGSGATNEKLFF
v_gene: TRBV5-4; j_gene: TRBJ2-3; d_gene: TRBD2; abundance: NA; CDR3nt: TGTGCCAGCAAGCGGGAGAGTACGGATACGCAGTATTTT; CDR3aa: CASKRESTDTQYF
v_gene: TRBV20-1; j_gene: TRBJ1-1; d_gene: NA; abundance: NA; CDR3nt: TGCAGTGCTAGTAGACAGGCCGGTGGTGAAGCTTTCTTT; CDR3aa: CSASRQAGGEAFF
v_gene: TRBV19; j_gene: TRBJ1-2; d_gene: TRBD1; abundance: NA; CDR3nt: TGTGCCAGTAGTGCCAGAGGACAGGGGGGGTCATGGGGCTACACCTTC; CDR3aa: CASSARGQGGSWGYTF
v_gene: TRBV7-2; j_gene: TRBJ2-7; d_gene: TRBD1; abundance: NA; CDR3nt: TGTGCCAGCAGCTCGGTCGGGACAGGGGGCCACACCGAGCAGTACTTC; CDR3aa: CASSSVGTGGHTEQYF